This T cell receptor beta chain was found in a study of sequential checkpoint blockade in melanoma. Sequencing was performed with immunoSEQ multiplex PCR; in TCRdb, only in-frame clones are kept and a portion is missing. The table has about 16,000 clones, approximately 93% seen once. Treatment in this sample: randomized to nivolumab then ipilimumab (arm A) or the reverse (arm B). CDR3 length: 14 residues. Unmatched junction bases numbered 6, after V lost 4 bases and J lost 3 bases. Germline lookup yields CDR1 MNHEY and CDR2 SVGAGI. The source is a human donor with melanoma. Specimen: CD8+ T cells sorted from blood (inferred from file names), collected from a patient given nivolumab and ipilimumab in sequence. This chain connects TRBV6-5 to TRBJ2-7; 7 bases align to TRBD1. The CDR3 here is CASSSSTGRYEQYF. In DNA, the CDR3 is TGTGCCAGCAGTTCCTCGACAGGGCGCTACGAGCAGTACTTC.